This TCR beta chain originates from a study of T cell responses to AZD1222 COVID-19 vaccine. Data came from immunoSEQ multiplex PCR; TCRdb stores just in-frame clones and leaves some out. The sample yields 140,000 to 150,000 clones, about 90% seen once. Germline V gene sequence: CDR1 LNHDA, CDR2 SQIVND (reference sequence). Trimming cost V 5 bases and J 4 bases, with 18 bases left between them. The CDR3 sequence is 15 residues long. Second doses that came at about 4 or about 12 weeks were put together. Source: peripheral blood, taken 28 days after the second AZD1222 dose. V gene TRBV19 combines with J gene TRBJ2-7; D might be TRBD2 (5 bases). The TCR comes from an adult who received the AZD1222 COVID-19 vaccine. Here the CDR3 reads CASSEVPGRRYEQYF. The CDR3 DNA reads as TGTGCCAGTAGTGAAGTCCCGGGAAGGCGTTACGAGCAGTACTTC.